A selection of T cell receptor beta chains follows, all from one sample in a study of T cells in Graves' hyperthyroidism and ophthalmopathy. TCRdb re-called the multiplex PCR reads with MiXCR, one entry per CDR3 protein. The table lists some 800,000 distinct CDR3 sequences, more than 30% of them singletons, with 8.9% in the top ten. The specimen sequenced was blood. The origin of the receptors is a man aged 18 to 35 with Graves' hyperthyroidism. The CDR3 runs from the conserved cysteine through the conserved F or W. D genes are given only for firm matches. A clone size is listed for some rows: how often the clone was seen (once, few, many), or a class if it is expanded.

abundance: once; d_gene: .; v_gene: TRBV5-1; j_gene: TRBJ1-4; CDR3nt: TGCGCCAGCAGCCAACAAGGGCGAGGCGAAAAACTGTTTTTT; CDR3aa: CASSQQGRGEKLFF
abundance: many; d_gene: .; v_gene: TRBV20-1; j_gene: TRBJ1-5; CDR3nt: TGCAGTGCCACGCGGGATAGTCAGCCCCAGCATTTT; CDR3aa: CSATRDSQPQHF
abundance: .; d_gene: .; v_gene: TRBV6-6; j_gene: TRBJ1-5; CDR3nt: TGTGCCAGCAGTCGGGGGGGGGACGGCAATCAGCCCCAGCATTTT; CDR3aa: CASSRGGDGNQPQHF
abundance: once; d_gene: .; v_gene: TRBV7-2; j_gene: TRBJ2-7; CDR3nt: TGTGCCAGCTCACCACCGGGGAAAGGTACCTACGAGCAGTACTTC; CDR3aa: CASSPPGKGTYEQYF
abundance: .; d_gene: .; v_gene: TRBV7-2; j_gene: TRBJ1-3; CDR3nt: TGTGCCAGCAGCTTGGCGGAGGGGTATGGAAACACCATATATTTT; CDR3aa: CASSLAEGYGNTIYF
abundance: few; d_gene: TRBD2; v_gene: TRBV5-1; j_gene: TRBJ2-7; CDR3nt: TGCGCCAGCAGCTCCTCTAGCGGGGGTGCCGGCGAGCAGTACTTC; CDR3aa: CASSSSSGGAGEQYF
abundance: once; d_gene: TRBD1; v_gene: TRBV7-2; j_gene: TRBJ2-7; CDR3nt: TGTGCCAGCAGCCAAGAAGCCGGACAGGGGCGCGACGAGCAGTACTTC; CDR3aa: CASSQEAGQGRDEQYF
abundance: once; d_gene: TRBD2; v_gene: TRBV15; j_gene: TRBJ2-5; CDR3nt: TGTGCCACCAGCAGACTAGCGGGGGGCACCGGGGAGACCCAGTACTTC; CDR3aa: CATSRLAGGTGETQYF
abundance: .; d_gene: .; v_gene: TRBV9; j_gene: TRBJ2-7; CDR3nt: TGTGCCAGCAGCTTTCCCCAGGGAAACGAGCAGTACTTC; CDR3aa: CASSFPQGNEQYF
abundance: few; d_gene: .; v_gene: TRBV7-9; j_gene: TRBJ2-7; CDR3nt: TGTGCCAGCAGCGCCGGACGGATTTACGAGCAGTACTTC; CDR3aa: CASSAGRIYEQYF
abundance: many; d_gene: TRBD2; v_gene: TRBV24-1; j_gene: TRBJ2-5; CDR3nt: TGTGCCACCAGTGACCCCGGACTAGCGGGAGGCCCACCTGAGACCCAGTACTTC; CDR3aa: CATSDPGLAGGPPETQYF
abundance: once; d_gene: .; v_gene: TRBV29-1; j_gene: TRBJ2-7; CDR3nt: TGCAGCGCCCGACGGGGAGATGGGACTGAAGCTTTCGAGCAGTACTTC; CDR3aa: CSARRGDGTEAFEQYF
abundance: .; d_gene: TRBD1; v_gene: TRBV20-1; j_gene: TRBJ1-1; CDR3nt: TGCAGTGCTAGACCGGACAGGGTGGACACTGAAGCTTTCTTT; CDR3aa: CSARPDRVDTEAFF
abundance: many; d_gene: .; v_gene: TRBV7-8; j_gene: TRBJ2-2; CDR3nt: TGTGCCAGCAGCTTAGAAGGGCACACCGGGGAGCTGTTTTTT; CDR3aa: CASSLEGHTGELFF
abundance: .; d_gene: TRBD1; v_gene: TRBV11-3; j_gene: TRBJ2-5; CDR3nt: TGTGCCAGCAGCCCAATCTTCGACAGGGGGCAAGAGACCCAGTACTTC; CDR3aa: CASSPIFDRGQETQYF
abundance: many; d_gene: .; v_gene: TRBV11-2; j_gene: TRBJ1-5; CDR3nt: TGTGCCAGCAGCCCCCAGAGCAATCAGCCCCAGCATTTT; CDR3aa: CASSPQSNQPQHF
abundance: .; d_gene: .; v_gene: TRBV29-1; j_gene: TRBJ1-6; CDR3nt: TGCAGCGTTGGAGGGGCCCTCCACTTT; CDR3aa: CSVGGALHF
abundance: .; d_gene: TRBD2; v_gene: TRBV3-1; j_gene: TRBJ2-5; CDR3nt: TGTGCCAGCAGCCAAGATGAGGGCGGGGGTACGTTGCGGACCCAGTACTTC; CDR3aa: CASSQDEGGGTLRTQYF
abundance: .; d_gene: .; v_gene: TRBV10-3; j_gene: TRBJ2-5; CDR3nt: TGTGCCATCAGTTGGCAGCAACAAGAGACCCAGTACTTC; CDR3aa: CAISWQQQETQYF
abundance: .; d_gene: TRBD2; v_gene: TRBV20-1; j_gene: TRBJ2-5; CDR3nt: TGCAGTGCTAGAACTAGCGGGGGGGCCACGGAGACCCAGTACTTC; CDR3aa: CSARTSGGATETQYF
abundance: .; d_gene: TRBD1; v_gene: TRBV15; j_gene: TRBJ1-6; CDR3nt: TGTGCCACCAGCAGCGTGAGGGACAGACTACATTCACCCCTCCACTTT; CDR3aa: CATSSVRDRLHSPLHF
abundance: many; d_gene: .; v_gene: TRBV15; j_gene: TRBJ1-1; CDR3nt: TGTGCCACCAGCAAGTTGGAGGGATCCACAGAAGCTTTCTTT; CDR3aa: CATSKLEGSTEAFF
abundance: .; d_gene: TRBD2; v_gene: TRBV9; j_gene: TRBJ2-5; CDR3nt: TGTGCCAGCAGTCCGACCCTCCTAATGCGGGGGTTTCAAGAGACCCAGTACTTC; CDR3aa: CASSPTLLMRGFQETQYF
abundance: few; d_gene: TRBD1; v_gene: TRBV29-1; j_gene: TRBJ1-1; CDR3nt: TGCAGCGTTACGACCGGGACAGGGGCCCCTGAAGCTTTCTTT; CDR3aa: CSVTTGTGAPEAFF
abundance: many; d_gene: .; v_gene: TRBV6-6; j_gene: TRBJ1-5; CDR3nt: TGTGCCAGCAGTTACTTAGCAGGGAGGGGACAGCCCCAGCATTTT; CDR3aa: CASSYLAGRGQPQHF
abundance: .; d_gene: .; v_gene: TRBV11-1; j_gene: TRBJ1-1; CDR3nt: TGTGCCAGCAGCGTAGTAGGGGCTACGAACACTGAAGCTTTCTTT; CDR3aa: CASSVVGATNTEAFF
abundance: many; d_gene: TRBD1; v_gene: TRBV29-1; j_gene: TRBJ2-2; CDR3nt: TGCAGCGTTCAAGGACAGGGACTGGCTTTGTTTTTT; CDR3aa: CSVQGQGLALFF
abundance: many; d_gene: .; v_gene: TRBV2; j_gene: TRBJ1-6; CDR3nt: TGTGCCAGCACCGAAATCGGGGACTCACCCCTCCACTTT; CDR3aa: CASTEIGDSPLHF
abundance: many; d_gene: TRBD1; v_gene: TRBV10-3; j_gene: TRBJ1-1; CDR3nt: TGTGCCATCAGGGACAGGGCGAACACTGAAGCTTTCTTT; CDR3aa: CAIRDRANTEAFF